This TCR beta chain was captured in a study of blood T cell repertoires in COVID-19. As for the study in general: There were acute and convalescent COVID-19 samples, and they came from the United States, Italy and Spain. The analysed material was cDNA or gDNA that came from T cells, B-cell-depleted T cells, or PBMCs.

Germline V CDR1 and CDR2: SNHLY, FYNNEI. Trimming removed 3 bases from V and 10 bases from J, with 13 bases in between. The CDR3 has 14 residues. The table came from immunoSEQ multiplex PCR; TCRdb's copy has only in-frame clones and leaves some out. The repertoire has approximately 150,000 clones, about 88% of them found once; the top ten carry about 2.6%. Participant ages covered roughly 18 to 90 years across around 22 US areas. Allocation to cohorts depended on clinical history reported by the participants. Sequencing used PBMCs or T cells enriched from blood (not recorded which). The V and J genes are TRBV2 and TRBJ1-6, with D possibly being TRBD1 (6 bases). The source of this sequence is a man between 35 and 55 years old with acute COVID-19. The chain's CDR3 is CASSDLGGRSPLHF. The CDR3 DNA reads TGTGCCAGCAGTGATCTAGGGGGACGGTCACCCCTCCACTTT.